This is a list of T cell receptor beta chains from one sample in a study of blood T cell repertoires in COVID-19. Clones were sequenced by immunoSEQ multiplex PCR, and TCRdb holds only the in-frame ones, with some missing. The top ten hold around 3.8% of the sample, which has roughly 100,000 clones, around 92% seen once. Specimen: peripheral blood. The receptors shown here come from a woman in her sixties or seventies with acute or convalescent COVID-19. The CDR3 runs from the conserved cysteine through the conserved F or W. Each record gives: D gene, J gene, V gene, clone size, CDR3 DNA, CDR3 protein. D genes are given only for firm matches. A clone size is listed for some rows: how often the clone was seen (once, few, many), or a class if it is expanded.

d_call: TRBD1; j_call: TRBJ1-2; v_call: TRBV3-1/TRBV3-2; clone_size: NA; cdr3_nt: TGTGCCAGCAGCCTGGGGACAGGGGGGATTGGCTACACCTTC; cdr3_aa: CASSLGTGGIGYTF
d_call: NA; j_call: TRBJ1-1; v_call: TRBV7-2; clone_size: NA; cdr3_nt: TGTGCCAGCAGCTTAGGTCCCTCGAACACTGAAGCTTTCTTT; cdr3_aa: CASSLGPSNTEAFF
d_call: NA; j_call: TRBJ1-6; v_call: TRBV6-1; clone_size: NA; cdr3_nt: TGTGCCAGCGGTACAGGGAACTTAGGTTCACCCCTCCACTTT; cdr3_aa: CASGTGNLGSPLHF
d_call: NA; j_call: TRBJ2-3; v_call: TRBV10-2; clone_size: NA; cdr3_nt: TGCGCCAGCAACCTAGGTTCTAGCACAGATACGCAGTATTTT; cdr3_aa: CASNLGSSTDTQYF
d_call: TRBD2; j_call: TRBJ2-3; v_call: TRBV24-1; clone_size: NA; cdr3_nt: TGTGCCACCAGTGATCCAGCGGGAGGGGGACGACATACGCAGTATTTT; cdr3_aa: CATSDPAGGGRHTQYF
d_call: NA; j_call: TRBJ2-2; v_call: TRBV3-1/TRBV3-2; clone_size: NA; cdr3_nt: TGTGCCAGCAGCCAAGGAGGGAGTAGCACCGGGGAGCTGTTTTTT; cdr3_aa: CASSQGGSSTGELFF
d_call: TRBD1; j_call: TRBJ1-2; v_call: TRBV6-5; clone_size: NA; cdr3_nt: TGTGCCAGCAAACTAGACAGGGTCCAAAATGGCTACACCTTC; cdr3_aa: CASKLDRVQNGYTF
d_call: NA; j_call: TRBJ1-2; v_call: TRBV19; clone_size: NA; cdr3_nt: TGTGCCAGTAGTACCACAGGATCGGGGGTATATGGCTACACCTTC; cdr3_aa: CASSTTGSGVYGYTF
d_call: TRBD2; j_call: TRBJ2-1; v_call: TRBV5-1; clone_size: NA; cdr3_nt: TGCGCCAGCAGCTTGTCTCGGGAGGGCCGGAATGAGCAGTTCTTC; cdr3_aa: CASSLSREGRNEQFF
d_call: TRBD2; j_call: TRBJ2-2; v_call: TRBV7-8; clone_size: NA; cdr3_nt: TGTGCCAGCAGCCTCAGCGGGGCTAACACCGGGGAGCTGTTTTTT; cdr3_aa: CASSLSGANTGELFF
d_call: TRBD1; j_call: TRBJ1-1; v_call: TRBV19; clone_size: NA; cdr3_nt: TGTGCCAGTAGCATAGAGACAGGGTTTGAAGCTTTCTTT; cdr3_aa: CASSIETGFEAFF
d_call: NA; j_call: TRBJ1-4; v_call: TRBV5-4; clone_size: NA; cdr3_nt: TGTGCCAGCAGCATCGACAGTTGGGGTGAAAAACTGTTTTTT; cdr3_aa: CASSIDSWGEKLFF
d_call: NA; j_call: TRBJ1-5; v_call: TRBV19; clone_size: NA; cdr3_nt: TGTGCCAGTAGTATAGGGAGCAGGGGTAATCAGCCCCAGCATTTT; cdr3_aa: CASSIGSRGNQPQHF
d_call: NA; j_call: TRBJ1-1; v_call: TRBV24-1; clone_size: NA; cdr3_nt: TGTGCCACCCCGGCGGACAGCATGAACACTGAAGCTTTCTTT; cdr3_aa: CATPADSMNTEAFF
d_call: TRBD2; j_call: TRBJ2-1; v_call: TRBV24-1; clone_size: once; cdr3_nt: TGTGCCACCAGTGAATTCACTAGCGGACTTAACAATGAGCAGTTCTTC; cdr3_aa: CATSEFTSGLNNEQFF
d_call: TRBD1; j_call: TRBJ1-1; v_call: TRBV14; clone_size: NA; cdr3_nt: TGTGCCAGCAGCCGTGGACAGGGAGGAACTGAAGCTTTCTTT; cdr3_aa: CASSRGQGGTEAFF
d_call: TRBD1; j_call: TRBJ1-5; v_call: TRBV5-5; clone_size: NA; cdr3_nt: TGTGCCAGCAGCCCGGGGACAGGGCTCAATCAGCCCCAGCATTTT; cdr3_aa: CASSPGTGLNQPQHF
d_call: NA; j_call: TRBJ1-3; v_call: TRBV20-1; clone_size: NA; cdr3_nt: TGCAGTGCTAGAGTCAGGAACACCATATATTTT; cdr3_aa: CSARVRNTIYF
d_call: TRBD2; j_call: TRBJ2-7; v_call: TRBV28; clone_size: NA; cdr3_nt: TGTGCCAGCAGTTCGACCGGGACTAGCGGCTACGAGCAGTACTTC; cdr3_aa: CASSSTGTSGYEQYF
d_call: TRBD1; j_call: TRBJ2-7; v_call: TRBV9; clone_size: NA; cdr3_nt: TGTGCCAGCAGCGAACGGGACAGGGGGCGGGAGCAGTACTTC; cdr3_aa: CASSERDRGREQYF
d_call: TRBD1; j_call: TRBJ1-5; v_call: TRBV7-7; clone_size: NA; cdr3_nt: TGTGCTAGCAGTGCACAGGGGCCCTCCAATCAGCCCCAGCATTTT; cdr3_aa: CASSAQGPSNQPQHF
d_call: TRBD1; j_call: TRBJ1-3; v_call: TRBV28; clone_size: NA; cdr3_nt: TGTGCCGTTCAGGGGGCGCCGTCCGGAAACACCATATATTTT; cdr3_aa: CAVQGAPSGNTIYF
d_call: NA; j_call: TRBJ1-3; v_call: TRBV30; clone_size: NA; cdr3_nt: TGTGCCTCCCTCGCAGGGGCTGGAAACACCATATATTTT; cdr3_aa: CASLAGAGNTIYF
d_call: TRBD1; j_call: TRBJ1-2; v_call: TRBV9; clone_size: NA; cdr3_nt: TGTGCCAGCAGCGCGGACAGGGGGGCTAACTACACCTTC; cdr3_aa: CASSADRGANYTF
d_call: NA; j_call: TRBJ2-7; v_call: TRBV30; clone_size: NA; cdr3_nt: TGTGCCTGGAGTTCACAGACAGTCTCCTACGAGCAGTACTTC; cdr3_aa: CAWSSQTVSYEQYF
d_call: NA; j_call: TRBJ1-2; v_call: TRBV28; clone_size: NA; cdr3_nt: TGTGCCAGCAGTTTATGGATCTCGCGGGGCTACACCTTC; cdr3_aa: CASSLWISRGYTF
d_call: TRBD2; j_call: TRBJ2-1; v_call: TRBV7-6; clone_size: NA; cdr3_nt: TGTGCCAGCAGCTTAGTGGCTAGCGGGTTCTACAATGAGCAGTTCTTC; cdr3_aa: CASSLVASGFYNEQFF
d_call: NA; j_call: TRBJ2-5; v_call: TRBV7-2; clone_size: NA; cdr3_nt: TGTGCCAGCAGCGGAGCTACTCAAGAGACCCAGTACTTC; cdr3_aa: CASSGATQETQYF
d_call: NA; j_call: TRBJ1-1; v_call: TRBV3-1/TRBV3-2; clone_size: NA; cdr3_nt: TGTGCCAGCAGCCAAGACGGGGAGGCTGAAGCTTTCTTT; cdr3_aa: CASSQDGEAEAFF